This passage covers 9 T cell receptor beta chains from one sample sequenced in a study of cytomegalovirus exposure and HLA in healthy donors. PCR amplification relied on 60 Vbeta primers (plus 13 Jbeta primers). Only in-frame clones appear in the TCRdb table, and some are missing; sequencing was by immunoSEQ multiplex PCR. The table has 130,000 or so clones, around 73% seen once; the top ten hold 1.5% to 2%. Specimen: PBMCs. The receptors were sampled from a female donor in good health and CMV-seronegative.

The chain couples TRBV30 to TRBJ2-1; 15 nucleotides match TRBD2. Germline loops: CDR1 GTSNPN, CDR2 SVGIG (reference sequence). This CDR3 contains 20 residues. The trim removed 0 bases at V and 1 base at J, leaving 10 bases unmatched. The CDR3 sequence: CAWSVDPGLAGGFSYNEQFF. The CDR3 DNA is TGTGCCTGGAGTGTGGATCCGGGACTAGCGGGAGGATTTTCCTACAATGAGCAGTTCTTC.

The genes are TRBV6-1 and TRBJ1-2; TRBD1 aligns across 10 bases. V shed 7 bases and J 7 bases; nucleotides not matched to a gene: 9. The CDR3 runs 14 residues. The germline V gene encodes CDR1 MNHNS and CDR2 SASEGT. This chain's CDR3 is CASKSGTGERGYTF. The CDR3 DNA sequence: TGTGCCAGCAAGTCCGGGACAGGGGAACGTGGCTACACCTTC.

The rearrangement joins TRBV7-9 to TRBJ1-6; D gene ambiguous. The V gene's germline CDR1 is SEHNR and CDR2 FQNEAQ (reference sequence). Trimming stripped 5 bases from V and 13 bases from J, with 12 bases between. The CDR3 loop spans 12 amino acids. CDR3: CASSRLLDPLHF. CDR3 nucleotides: TGTGCCAGCAGCCGTCTACTAGATCCCCTCCACTTT.

This chain connects TRBV6-1 to TRBJ2-7; maybe TRBD1 (6 bases). This CDR3 spans 15 amino acids. Between the trimmed V and J ends, which lost 8 bases and 6 bases, there was a span of 23 bases. Germline CDR1 is MNHNS and CDR2 is SASEGT. In nucleotides, the CDR3 is TGTGCCAGCGTAAAAAACAGGGTCCCTCCTCTCGAGCAGTACTTC. Translating it yields CASVKNRVPPLEQYF.

On this clone: An end of the junction differs from the germline gene, which may be a read error. The chain combines TRBV6-6 with TRBJ2-5; 8 nucleotides agree with TRBD2. The CDR3 length is 16 residues. Germline CDR1 reads MNHNY; CDR2 reads SVGAGI (reference sequence). In nucleotides, the CDR3 is TGTGCCAGCAGTTACGAGAGGGTAGGAGCGGGAGAGGCCCAGTACTTC. Encoded protein: CASSYERVGAGEAQYF.

The chain links TRBV30 to TRBJ1-4; 10 bases fit TRBD1. V gave up 5 bases and J gave up 7 bases; unmatched junction bases: 7. The CDR3 is 14 amino acids. Germline-derived CDR1 and CDR2 are GTSNPN and SVGIG (reference sequence). Here the CDR3 reads CAWDRGPIGEKLFF. The CDR3 nucleotides are TGTGCCTGGGACAGGGGGCCTATCGGTGAAAAACTGTTTTTT.

The chain recombines TRBV12-2 with TRBJ2-2; the D segment call TRBD1 is taken from the table without a DNA check. TRBV12-2 corresponds to a pseudogene. The CDR3 extends over 17 amino acids. CDR3 bases: TGTGCAAGTCGCTTTAGGCCGGGACAGGGAACAACCGGGGAGCTGTTTTTT. It translates to CASRFRPGQGTTGELFF.

V usage is TRBV5-1 and J usage is TRBJ2-7, with D possibly being TRBD2 (6 bases). CDR3 size: 15 residues. V lost 5 bases to trimming and J lost 3 bases, with 18 bases between them. Germline V CDR1 and CDR2: SGHRS, YFSETQ. The CDR3 DNA follows: TGCGCCAGCAGTGTTGCACCGGGACTCTTCTACGAGCAGTACTTC. Translation: CASSVAPGLFYEQYF.

The rearrangement links TRBV6-4 to TRBJ2-6, with D possibly matching TRBD1 (6 bases). The CDR3 runs 15 residues. V shed 6 bases and J shed 2 bases, with 11 bases lying between them. Germline CDR1 and CDR2: MRHNA and SNTAGT. The DNA of the CDR3 is TGTGCCAGCAGCCCACAGGGCGCTGGGGCCAACGTCCTGACTTTC. It is translated as CASSPQGAGANVLTF.